Listed below are T cell receptor beta chains from one sample, sequenced in a study of CD8+ T cells in alopecia areata. TCRdb's copy holds only in-frame clones and misses some; the assay was immunoSEQ multiplex PCR. The data contain about 210,000 clones, 50% to 75% of them singletons. Source: CD4+ T cells sorted from blood, taken at week 4, from a patient treated with tofacitinib. The receptors were gathered from a human donor with alopecia areata. Each CDR3 is given with its conserved first and last residue. D genes are given only for firm matches. Size is stated for part of the rows, as once, few or many counts, or as a class when the clone is expanded.

V,D,size,J,DNA,CDR3
TRBV11-2,TRBD2,once,TRBJ2-3,TGTGCCAGCAGCTTAGGGGCTAGCGGCTCCACAGATACGCAGTATTTT,CASSLGASGSTDTQYF
TRBV15,-,-,TRBJ1-6,TGTGCCACCAGCAGAGATAGGCAGCGTGATTCACCCCTCCACTTT,CATSRDRQRDSPLHF
TRBV30,-,-,TRBJ1-3,TGTGCCTGGAGTACCGGAAACACCATATATTTT,CAWSTGNTIYF
TRBV5-6,-,-,TRBJ2-6,TGTGCCAGCAGCGGACTAAGGGCGACTGGGGCCAACGTCCTGACTTTC,CASSGLRATGANVLTF
TRBV4-1,TRBD2,-,TRBJ2-5,TGCGCCAGCAGCCTCTCCGGGACTAGCGGGGGGGCCCGGGGCGAGACCCAGTACTTC,CASSLSGTSGGARGETQYF
TRBV29-1,-,-,TRBJ1-2,TGCAGCGTTGAAGGTGGACGACGCTCTAACTATGGCTACACCTTC,CSVEGGRRSNYGYTF
TRBV2,-,-,TRBJ2-5,TGTGCCAGCAGTGACTGGGATCCGGAGACCCAGTACTTC,CASSDWDPETQYF
TRBV7-2,TRBD2,few,TRBJ2-3,TGTGCCAGCAGAGCGGGGGCACAAGATACGCAGTATTTT,CASRAGAQDTQYF
TRBV2,-,few,TRBJ1-2,TGTGCCAGCAGTGACTTACAGCTTCGGCTCCAGGGCTACACCTTC,CASSDLQLRLQGYTF
TRBV18,TRBD1,-,TRBJ2-7,TGTGCCAGCTCAACTACAGGGGTGGGAGCCTACGAGCAGTACTTC,CASSTTGVGAYEQYF
TRBV30,TRBD1,-,TRBJ1-5,TGTGCCTCCACCGCCGGGACAGGGTTCAATCAGCCCCAGCATTTT,CASTAGTGFNQPQHF
TRBV7-2,-,few,TRBJ1-1,TGTGCCAGCAGCTTTAGGAACACTGAAGCTTTCTTT,CASSFRNTEAFF
TRBV2,TRBD2,-,TRBJ2-3,TGTGCCAGCAAGCGGGGGGCCCCCCCGGATACGCAGTATTTT,CASKRGAPPDTQYF
TRBV29-1,-,-,TRBJ1-2,TGCAGCGTTTACGCAGCGGAGGGCTACACCTTC,CSVYAAEGYTF
TRBV5-1,-,-,TRBJ2-1,TGCGCCAGCAGCTTGTCGGGGCCTTACAATGAGCAGTTCTTC,CASSLSGPYNEQFF
TRBV5-1,-,-,TRBJ1-6,TGCGCCAGCAGCTTGGCCAGGGAGGGTTCACCCCTCCACTTT,CASSLAREGSPLHF
TRBV5-8,-,few,TRBJ1-1,TGTGCCAGCAGCCCGGGAGATGACACTGAAGCTTTCTTT,CASSPGDDTEAFF
TRBV30,-,-,TRBJ1-6,TGTGCCTGGAGTGTACGAGGCCGCCGGGTCAATTCACCCCTCCACTTT,CAWSVRGRRVNSPLHF
TRBV28,TRBD1,-,TRBJ2-1,TGTGCCAGCAGCCGGACAGGGGGTAATGAGCAGTTCTTC,CASSRTGGNEQFF
TRBV6-1,TRBD1,-,TRBJ1-6,TGTGCCAGCAGTGACCCGGGACAGGGGTTTAATTCACCCCTCCACTTT,CASSDPGQGFNSPLHF
TRBV5-1,TRBD1,-,TRBJ2-7,TGCGCCAGCACCCTATCGACAGGGGGAGACGAGCAGTACTTC,CASTLSTGGDEQYF
TRBV6-5,-,-,TRBJ2-7,TGTGCCAGCAGTTCGACCGGACTCTACGAGCAGTACTTC,CASSSTGLYEQYF
TRBV5-1,-,many,TRBJ2-1,TGCGCCAGCAGCCGAGGCAATCCTGGCGGTGAGCAGTTCTTC,CASSRGNPGGEQFF
TRBV14,-,few,TRBJ1-3,TGTGCCAGCAGCCAAGATTGGGGAAACACCATATATTTT,CASSQDWGNTIYF
TRBV5-1,-,-,TRBJ2-7,TGCGCCAGCAGCCTCCTTACGAGTCAGATCTACGAGCAGTACTTC,CASSLLTSQIYEQYF
TRBV4-1,-,-,TRBJ2-1,TGCGCCAGCAGCCCCCGGGACTTCCTTACAAACAATGAGCAGTTCTTC,CASSPRDFLTNNEQFF
TRBV6-5,-,-,TRBJ1-1,TGTGCCAGCAGTTACCATGACAACACTGAAGCTTTCTTT,CASSYHDNTEAFF
TRBV5-1,-,-,TRBJ1-2,TGCGCCAGCAGCTTGTGGGGGGACTATGGCTACACCTTC,CASSLWGDYGYTF
TRBV29-1,TRBD1,-,TRBJ1-3,TGCAGCGTTGATCGGGACAGATCTGGAAACACCATATATTTT,CSVDRDRSGNTIYF
TRBV7-3,-,few,TRBJ2-7,TGTGCCAGCAGCTCAAGTCCAGGGCCCTACGAGCAGTACTTC,CASSSSPGPYEQYF
TRBV15,-,-,TRBJ1-5,TGTGCCACCAGCAGAGATAGTCTTCCGGGATCGCCCCAGCATTTT,CATSRDSLPGSPQHF
TRBV30,-,few,TRBJ2-5,TGTGCCTGGAGTGGCGTAGAGACCCAGTACTTC,CAWSGVETQYF
TRBV20-1,-,-,TRBJ1-1,TGCAGTGCTGGGGACACTGAAGCTTTCTTT,CSAGDTEAFF
TRBV10-2,-,-,TRBJ1-5,TGCGCCAGCAGCCAAGGAAGGGATCAGCCCCAGCATTTT,CASSQGRDQPQHF
TRBV10-3,-,-,TRBJ1-2,TGTGCCATCAGTGAGTCGAGGGACCGCTACACCTTC,CAISESRDRYTF
TRBV21-1,-,few,TRBJ2-1,TGTGCCAGCAGCAAAGGTGGCGGGACAGGGGGCAATGAGCAGTTCTTC,CASSKGGGTGGNEQFF
TRBV5-6,-,-,TRBJ2-5,TGTGCCAGCAGAATGGGGAACCAAGAGACCCAGTACTTC,CASRMGNQETQYF
TRBV7-2,TRBD1,few,TRBJ1-1,TGTGCCAGCAGCTTCAGGGGGCAATGGTCTGAAGCTTTCTTT,CASSFRGQWSEAFF
TRBV27,-,few,TRBJ1-2,TGTGCCAGCAGTCCATATGGACAACACTACACCTTC,CASSPYGQHYTF
TRBV7-3,-,-,TRBJ2-5,TGTGCCAGCAGCTTATCCAGGGAAGGGACCCAGTACTTC,CASSLSREGTQYF
TRBV5-1,-,-,TRBJ2-3,TGCGCCAGCAGCTTTGAGGACATCCGCACAGATACGCAGTATTTT,CASSFEDIRTDTQYF
TRBV5-1,TRBD1,-,TRBJ2-1,TGCGCCAGCAGCTTGGCGGGACAGGAATACAATGAGCAGTTCTTC,CASSLAGQEYNEQFF
TRBV29-1,TRBD1,-,TRBJ2-1,TGCAGCGTTGAGACTACCGGGACAGGGGGCAATGAGCAGTTCTTC,CSVETTGTGGNEQFF
TRBV4-2,-,-,TRBJ2-6,TGTGCCAGCAGCCAAGAACTATACTCTGGGGCCAACGTCCTGACTTTC,CASSQELYSGANVLTF
TRBV15,TRBD2,-,TRBJ2-7,TGTGCCACCAGCAGAGGAGGTGGGAGCGGGGAGTACGAGCAGTACTTC,CATSRGGGSGEYEQYF
TRBV6-5,-,few,TRBJ1-4,TGTGCCAGCAGTTACTCGGGAAGTCGAAAACTGTTTTTT,CASSYSGSRKLFF
TRBV30,-,few,TRBJ1-6,TGTGCCTGGAGAATTCTTAATTCACCCCTCCACTTT,CAWRILNSPLHF
TRBV5-1,-,-,TRBJ2-7,TGCGCCAGCAGCTCTTCTCCTTCAAGGGAGCAGTACTTC,CASSSSPSREQYF
TRBV9,-,-,TRBJ2-3,TGTGCCAGCAGCGCCCAGATCGATACGCAGTATTTT,CASSAQIDTQYF
TRBV30,TRBD1,-,TRBJ1-1,TGTGCCTGTGACAGGGTAAACACTGAAGCTTTCTTT,CACDRVNTEAFF
TRBV29-1,TRBD1,few,TRBJ1-1,TGCAGCGTGAGACAGACAGGGACCGCTGAAGCTTTCTTT,CSVRQTGTAEAFF
TRBV5-6,-,-,TRBJ2-5,TGTGCCAGCAGCTTGATATCGGGTCGGGAGACCCAGTACTTC,CASSLISGRETQYF
TRBV7-2,-,-,TRBJ1-1,TGTGCCAGCAGCTTAGGGAGACAGAACACTGAAGCTTTCTTT,CASSLGRQNTEAFF
TRBV9,-,-,TRBJ2-3,TGTGCCAGCAGCGTAGGCACTCCTACAGATACGCAGTATTTT,CASSVGTPTDTQYF
TRBV5-6,-,-,TRBJ1-1,TGTGCCAGCAGCTTCCTCACCGGGACTCAAGGCACTGAAGCTTTCTTT,CASSFLTGTQGTEAFF